A single T cell receptor (beta chain) is shown here with its context. The CDR3 sequence is 15 residues long. Germline V gene lookup returns CDR1 LNHNV and CDR2 YYDKDF (reference sequence). Trimming removed 5 bases at V and 0 bases at J, with 8 bases between. The data were obtained in a study of T cell changes during pregnancy in multiple sclerosis. Method: immunoSEQ multiplex PCR; TCRdb's copy keeps in-frame clones and lacks some. The sample lists some 64,000 clones; about 90% were seen once. V is TRBV15 and J is TRBJ2-6; D gene ambiguous. The TCR comes from a female donor with multiple sclerosis, enrolled in a pregnancy study. Sequencing was performed on peripheral blood, taken in the first trimester of pregnancy. The CDR3 DNA is TGTGCCACCAGCCTAGAGATCTCTGGGGCCAACGTCCTGACTTTC. Protein sequence: CATSLEISGANVLTF.